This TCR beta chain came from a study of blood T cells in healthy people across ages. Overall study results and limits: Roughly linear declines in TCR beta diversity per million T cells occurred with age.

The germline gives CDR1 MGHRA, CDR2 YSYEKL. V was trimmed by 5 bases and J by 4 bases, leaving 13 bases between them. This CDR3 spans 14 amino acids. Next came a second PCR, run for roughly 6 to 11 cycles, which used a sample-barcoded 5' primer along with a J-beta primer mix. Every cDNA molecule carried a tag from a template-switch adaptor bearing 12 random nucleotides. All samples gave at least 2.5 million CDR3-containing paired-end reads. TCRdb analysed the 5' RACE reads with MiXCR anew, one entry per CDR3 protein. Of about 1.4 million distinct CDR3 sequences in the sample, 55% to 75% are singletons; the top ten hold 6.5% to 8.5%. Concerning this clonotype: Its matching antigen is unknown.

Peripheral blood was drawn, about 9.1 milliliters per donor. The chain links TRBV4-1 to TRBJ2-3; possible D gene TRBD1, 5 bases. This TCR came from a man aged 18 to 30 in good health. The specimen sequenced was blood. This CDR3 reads CASSGAGSPDTQYF. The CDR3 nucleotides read TGCGCCAGCAGCGGGGCAGGGTCACCAGATACGCAGTATTTT.